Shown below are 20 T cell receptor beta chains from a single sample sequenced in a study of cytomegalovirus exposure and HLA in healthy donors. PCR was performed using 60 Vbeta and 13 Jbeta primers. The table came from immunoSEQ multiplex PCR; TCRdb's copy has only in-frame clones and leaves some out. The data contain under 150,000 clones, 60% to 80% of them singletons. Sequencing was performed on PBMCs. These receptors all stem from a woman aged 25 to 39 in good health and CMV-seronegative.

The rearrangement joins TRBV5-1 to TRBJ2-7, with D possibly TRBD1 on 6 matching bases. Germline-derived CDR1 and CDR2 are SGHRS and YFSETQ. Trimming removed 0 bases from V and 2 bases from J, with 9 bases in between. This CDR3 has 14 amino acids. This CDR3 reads CASSLGQVPYEQYF. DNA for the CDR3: TGCGCCAGCAGCTTGGGACAGGTTCCCTACGAGCAGTACTTC.

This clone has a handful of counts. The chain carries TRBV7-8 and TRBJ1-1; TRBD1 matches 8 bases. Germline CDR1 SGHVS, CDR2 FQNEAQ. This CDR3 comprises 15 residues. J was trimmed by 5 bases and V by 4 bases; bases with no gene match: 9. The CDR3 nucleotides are TGTGCCAGCAGCTCCGACAGGGGTATGGGAACTGAAGCTTTCTTT. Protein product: CASSSDRGMGTEAFF.

In nucleotides, the CDR3 is TGCGCCAGCAGCCTGGCCCCTCGGGCCAAAAACATTCAGTACTTC. Translation gives CASSLAPRAKNIQYF. The genes are TRBV5-1 and TRBJ2-4; D is unresolved. V was trimmed by 4 bases and J by 1 base, leaving 12 bases between them. This CDR3 spans 15 amino acids. Germline CDR1 and CDR2: SGHRS and YFSETQ.

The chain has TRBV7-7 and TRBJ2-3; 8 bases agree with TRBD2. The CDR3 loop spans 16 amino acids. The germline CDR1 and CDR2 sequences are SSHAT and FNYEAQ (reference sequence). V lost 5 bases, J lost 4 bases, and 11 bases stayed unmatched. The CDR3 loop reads CASSPQGLASPDTQYF. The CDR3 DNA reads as TGTGCCAGCAGCCCCCAAGGACTAGCCTCCCCAGATACGCAGTATTTT.

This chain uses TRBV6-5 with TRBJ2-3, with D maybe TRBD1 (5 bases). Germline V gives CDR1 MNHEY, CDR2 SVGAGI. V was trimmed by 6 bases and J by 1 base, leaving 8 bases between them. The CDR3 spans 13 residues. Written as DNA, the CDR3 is TGTGCCAGCAGGAAACAGGGCACAGATACGCAGTATTTT. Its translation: CASRKQGTDTQYF.

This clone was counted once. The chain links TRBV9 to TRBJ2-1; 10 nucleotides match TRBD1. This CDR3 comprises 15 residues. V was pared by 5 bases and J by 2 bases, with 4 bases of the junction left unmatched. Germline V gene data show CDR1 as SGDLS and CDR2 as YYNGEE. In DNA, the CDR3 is TGTGCCAGCAGGCCGACAGGGGGCGCCTACAATGAGCAGTTCTTC. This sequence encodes CASRPTGGAYNEQFF.

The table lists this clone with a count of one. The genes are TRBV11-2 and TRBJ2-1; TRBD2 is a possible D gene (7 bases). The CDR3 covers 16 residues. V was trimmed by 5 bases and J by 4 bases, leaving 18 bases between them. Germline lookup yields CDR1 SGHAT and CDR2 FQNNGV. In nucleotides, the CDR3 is TGTGCCAGCAGCCCTGAGGGGGGGCCGTTTTACAATGAGCAGTTCTTC. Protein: CASSPEGGPFYNEQFF.

As DNA, the CDR3 is TGTGCCAGCCTACAGGACCCTGATCAGCCCCAGCATTTT. Protein: CASLQDPDQPQHF. The V call is TRBV2, the J call TRBJ1-5; possible D gene TRBD1, 5 bases. The CDR3 has 13 residues. Germline CDR1 and CDR2: SNHLY and FYNNEI. V lost 8 bases and J lost 5, with 13 bases in between.

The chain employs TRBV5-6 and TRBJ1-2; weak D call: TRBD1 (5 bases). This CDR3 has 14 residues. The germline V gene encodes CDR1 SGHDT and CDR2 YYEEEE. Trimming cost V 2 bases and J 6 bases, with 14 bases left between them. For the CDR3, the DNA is TGTGCCAGCAGCTTCGGGCAGGAGGGGCATGGCTACACCTTC. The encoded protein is CASSFGQEGHGYTF.

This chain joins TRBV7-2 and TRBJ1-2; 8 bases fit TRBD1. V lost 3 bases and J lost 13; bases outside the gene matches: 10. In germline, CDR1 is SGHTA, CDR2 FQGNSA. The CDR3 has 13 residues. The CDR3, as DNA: TGTGCCAGCAGCTTGTGGCAGGGGGCGCCGAGCACCTTC. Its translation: CASSLWQGAPSTF.

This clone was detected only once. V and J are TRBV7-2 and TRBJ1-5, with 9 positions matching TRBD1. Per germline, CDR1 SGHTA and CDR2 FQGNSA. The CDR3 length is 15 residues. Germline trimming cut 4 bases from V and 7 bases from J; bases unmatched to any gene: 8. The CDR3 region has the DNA TGTGCCAGCAGCTCTACGGGACAGGGTTACCAGCCCCAGCATTTT. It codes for CASSSTGQGYQPQHF.

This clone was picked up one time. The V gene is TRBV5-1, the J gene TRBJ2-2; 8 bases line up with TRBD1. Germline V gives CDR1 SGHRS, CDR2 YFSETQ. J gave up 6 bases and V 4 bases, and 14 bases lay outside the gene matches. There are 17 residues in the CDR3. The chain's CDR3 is CASSVAHGTGRSGELFF. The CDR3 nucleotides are TGCGCCAGCAGCGTAGCTCACGGGACAGGTCGTTCCGGGGAGCTGTTTTTT.

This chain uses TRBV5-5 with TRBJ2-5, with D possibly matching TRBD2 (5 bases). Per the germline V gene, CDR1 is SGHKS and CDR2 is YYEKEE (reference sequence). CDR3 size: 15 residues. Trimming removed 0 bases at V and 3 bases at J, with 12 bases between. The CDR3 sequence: CASSLGFGVEETQYF. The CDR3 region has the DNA TGTGCCAGCAGCTTGGGGTTCGGGGTCGAAGAGACCCAGTACTTC.

The CDR3 DNA reads as TGTGCCTGGAGTGTACAACCACAGAACTATGGCTACACCTTC. Translation: CAWSVQPQNYGYTF. This chain connects TRBV30 to TRBJ1-2, with D uncertain. V dropped 0 bases and J dropped 2 bases, with 10 bases sitting between them. This CDR3 contains 14 residues. Germline CDR1 reads GTSNPN; CDR2 reads SVGIG (reference sequence).

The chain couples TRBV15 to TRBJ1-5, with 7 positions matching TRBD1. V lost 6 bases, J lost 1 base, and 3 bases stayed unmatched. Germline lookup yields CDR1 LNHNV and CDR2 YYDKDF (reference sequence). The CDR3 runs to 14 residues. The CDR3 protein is CATSTGESNQPQHF. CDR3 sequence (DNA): TGTGCCACCAGTACAGGGGAGAGCAATCAGCCCCAGCATTTT.

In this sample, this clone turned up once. The DNA of the CDR3 is TGTGCCAGCAGTTTGTCTCACAGGGATTGGAATGGCTACACCTTC. Amino acids: CASSLSHRDWNGYTF. V usage is TRBV27 and J usage is TRBJ1-2; D possibly corresponds to TRBD1 (6 bases). The V end lost 3 bases, the J end lost 6 bases, and 17 bases lay between the germline ends. CDR1 and CDR2 (germline): MNHEY, SMNVEV (reference sequence). The CDR3 contains 15 residues.

The CDR3 DNA sequence: TGTGCCAGCAGCTTAGCGCAGGGCAACTCTGGAAACACCATATATTTT. Protein sequence: CASSLAQGNSGNTIYF. The rearrangement links TRBV7-8 to TRBJ1-3, with D perhaps TRBD1 (5 bases). The CDR3 length is 16 residues. Germline lookup yields CDR1 SGHVS and CDR2 FQNEAQ. V shed 0 bases and J shed 0 bases, with 9 bases lying between them. The full variable domain, completed using reference TRBV7-8 and TRBJ1-3, is GAGVSQSPRYKVAKRGQDVALRCDPISGHVSLFWYQQALGQGPEFLTYFQNEAQLDKSGLPSDRFFAERPEGSVSTLKIQRTQQEDSAVYLCASSLAQGNSGNTIYFGEGSWLTVV.

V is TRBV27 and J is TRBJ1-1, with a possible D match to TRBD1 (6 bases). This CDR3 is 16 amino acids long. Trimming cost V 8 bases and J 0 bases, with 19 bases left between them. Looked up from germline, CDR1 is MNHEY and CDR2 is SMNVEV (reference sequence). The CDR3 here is CASCARLGALNTEAFF. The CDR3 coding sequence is TGTGCCAGCTGCGCGAGGTTGGGGGCCCTGAACACTGAAGCTTTCTTT.

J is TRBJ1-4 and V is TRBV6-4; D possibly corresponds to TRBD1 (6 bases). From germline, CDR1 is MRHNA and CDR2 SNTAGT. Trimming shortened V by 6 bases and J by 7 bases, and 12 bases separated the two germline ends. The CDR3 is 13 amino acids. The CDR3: CASSRGEGEKLFF. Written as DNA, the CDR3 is TGTGCCAGCAGCAGGGGCGAGGGTGAAAAACTGTTTTTT.

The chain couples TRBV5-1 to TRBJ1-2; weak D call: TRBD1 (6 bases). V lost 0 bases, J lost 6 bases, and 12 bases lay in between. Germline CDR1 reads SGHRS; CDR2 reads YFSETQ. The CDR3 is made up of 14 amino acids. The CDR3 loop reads CASSLGSGHDGYTF. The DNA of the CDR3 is TGCGCCAGCAGCTTGGGGTCGGGACACGATGGCTACACCTTC.